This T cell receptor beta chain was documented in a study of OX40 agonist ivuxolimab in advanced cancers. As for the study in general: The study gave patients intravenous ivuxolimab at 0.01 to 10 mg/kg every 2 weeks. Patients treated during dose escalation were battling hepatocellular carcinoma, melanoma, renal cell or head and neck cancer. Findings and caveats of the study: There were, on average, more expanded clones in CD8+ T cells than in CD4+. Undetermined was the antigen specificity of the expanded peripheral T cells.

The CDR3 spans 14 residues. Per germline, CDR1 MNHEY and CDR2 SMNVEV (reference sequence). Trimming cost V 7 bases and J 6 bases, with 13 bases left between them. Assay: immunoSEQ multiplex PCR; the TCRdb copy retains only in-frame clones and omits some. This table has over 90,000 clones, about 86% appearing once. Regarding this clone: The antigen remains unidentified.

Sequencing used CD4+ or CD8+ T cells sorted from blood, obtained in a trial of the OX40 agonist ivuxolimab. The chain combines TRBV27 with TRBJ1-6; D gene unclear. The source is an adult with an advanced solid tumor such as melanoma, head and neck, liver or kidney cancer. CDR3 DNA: TGTGCCAGCACCTTGGCGTCCCCTAATTCACCCCTCCACTTT. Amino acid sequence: CASTLASPNSPLHF.